The 6 T cell receptor beta chains given below trace back to one sample, sequenced in a study of blood T cell repertoires in COVID-19. Clones were read by immunoSEQ multiplex PCR, and TCRdb kept only the in-frame ones, dropping some. Found here are a few hundred thousand clones, roughly 87% of them singletons; the top ten hold under 2.5%. Sequencing used peripheral blood. Receptors were obtained from a man aged 35 to 55 with active or convalescent COVID-19.

The chain employs TRBV19 and TRBJ2-1, with D tentatively TRBD1 (6 bases). CDR1 is LNHDA and CDR2 is SQIVND in the germline V gene (reference sequence). The CDR3 contains 12 residues. V lost 5 bases and J lost 11, with 13 bases in between. In DNA form, the CDR3 reads TGTGCCAGTAGTCCGGCAGGGGTGCAGCAGTTCTTC. It encodes CASSPAGVQQFF.

This rearrangement joins TRBV6-1 to TRBJ2-1; a possible D gene is TRBD2 (5 bases). Germline V gene sequence: CDR1 MNHNS, CDR2 SASEGT. V lost 0 bases, J lost 3 bases, and 15 bases lay in between. There are 17 residues in the CDR3. CDR3 region: CASSEAWVGANYNEQFF. CDR3 DNA: TGTGCCAGCAGTGAAGCCTGGGTGGGAGCGAACTACAATGAGCAGTTCTTC.

In its sample, this clone was seen once. The chain combines TRBV7-3 with TRBJ1-1, with TRBD1 as a possible D gene (6 bases). CDR3 size: 14 residues. Trimming stripped 2 bases from V and 0 bases from J, with 7 bases between. Germline-derived CDR1 and CDR2 are SGHTA and FQGTGA. DNA for the CDR3: TGTGCCAGCAGCTTACCAGGGGTGAACACTGAAGCTTTCTTT. Protein product: CASSLPGVNTEAFF. The variable domain in full, with the rest retrieved from reference TRBV7-3 and TRBJ1-1, is GAGVSQTPSNKVTEKGKYVELRCDPISGHTALYWYRQSLGQGPEFLIYFQGTGAADDSGLPNDRFFAVRPEGSVSTLKIQRTERGDSAVYLCASSLPGVNTEAFFGQGTRLTVV.

The chain joins TRBV2 to TRBJ2-7; weak D call: TRBD2 (6 bases). CDR1 and CDR2 (germline): SNHLY, FYNNEI. The CDR3 is made up of 14 amino acids. V lost 2 bases to trimming and J lost 0 bases, with 8 bases between them. The CDR3 bases are TGTGCCAGCAGTGAAAAGCGGGTCTCCTACGAGCAGTACTTC. It codes for CASSEKRVSYEQYF.

The CDR3, as DNA: TGCGCCAGCAGCTCTTTCTCTAGCACAGATACGCAGTATTTT. Amino acids: CASSSFSSTDTQYF. This chain links TRBV5-1 with TRBJ2-3; D is ambiguous. The CDR3 runs to 14 residues. The germline V gene encodes CDR1 SGHRS and CDR2 YFSETQ. V shed 3 bases and J shed 0 bases, with 8 bases lying between them.

The gene calls are TRBV12-3 or TRBV12-4 and TRBJ2-2; D is perhaps TRBD1 (6 bases). The CDR3 consists of 13 residues. V lost 7 bases, J lost 4 bases, and 10 bases lay in between. The CDR3 DNA reads TGTGCCAGCACCGACAGGTCCACCGGGGAGCTGTTTTTT. It codes for CASTDRSTGELFF.